The 2 T cell receptor beta chains in this list originate from one sample, sequenced in a study of shared clonotypes between healthy human individuals. The table came from immunoSEQ multiplex PCR; TCRdb's copy has only in-frame clones and leaves some out. The repertoire holds 900,000 to 1,200,000 clones, with 75% to 85% as singletons. The sequenced sample was memory CD4+ T cells from PBMCs. Subset of the sample: CD45RA-negative fraction. Receptor source: a man younger than 35 in good health. Some clones in this sample may be carry-over from other donors' samples.

The V call is TRBV7-8, the J call TRBJ2-7; tentative D call: TRBD1 (5 bases). The CDR3 spans 15 residues. V was trimmed by 7 bases and J by 1 base, leaving 17 bases between them. Germline V gene data show CDR1 as SGHVS and CDR2 as FQNEAQ. The CDR3 sequence: CASTPAGILSYEQYF. For the CDR3, the DNA is TGTGCCAGCACCCCGGCAGGGATTTTATCCTACGAGCAGTACTTC.

The sample holds a few counts of this clone. The CDR3 spells CASSLESGEWDEQYF. The CDR3 DNA follows: TGCGCCAGCAGCTTGGAAAGTGGGGAGTGGGACGAGCAGTACTTC. This chain links TRBV5-1 with TRBJ2-7; D is perhaps TRBD2 (5 bases). Germline V CDR1 and CDR2: SGHRS, YFSETQ. The CDR3 has 15 amino acids. V gave up 0 bases and J gave up 5 bases, with 15 bases separating them.